These 7 T cell receptor beta chains came from one sample sequenced in a study of identifying expanded T cells in peripheral blood. Clones were sequenced by immunoSEQ multiplex PCR, and TCRdb holds only the in-frame ones, with some missing. Altogether roughly 100,000 clones are present, 75% to 90% being singletons, with the ten largest covering about a sixth. Specimen: blood. The source of these receptors is a person between 18 and 70 years old in good health.

The chain recombines TRBV7-8 with TRBJ1-1; D not certain. Trimming removed 5 bases from V and 3 bases from J, with 16 bases in between. The V gene's germline CDR1 is SGHVS and CDR2 FQNEAQ. CDR3 length: 15 residues. CDR3 nucleotides: TGTGCCAGCAGCCTGGGAGAGTATATGGACACTGAAGCTTTCTTT. It specifies CASSLGEYMDTEAFF.

The chain uses TRBV6-6 and TRBJ2-3, with 10 bases matching TRBD2. The CDR3 is 14 amino acids. V dropped 5 bases and J dropped 5; count of bases not matched to a gene: 4. Germline-derived CDR1 and CDR2 are MNHNY and SVGAGI (reference sequence). The CDR3 sequence is CASSPLAGVDTQYF. DNA for the CDR3: TGTGCCAGCAGTCCTCTAGCGGGGGTAGATACGCAGTATTTT.

The CDR3 region is CASSVLDRGRGSLFF. DNA for the CDR3: TGTGCCAGCAGTGTCTTGGACAGGGGGCGAGGCAGCCTGTTTTTT. The genes are TRBV6-1 and TRBJ1-4; 11 bases agree with TRBD1. V was pared by 4 bases and J by 14 bases, with 12 bases of the junction left unmatched. This CDR3 spans 15 amino acids. The germline V gene encodes CDR1 MNHNS and CDR2 SASEGT.

Turning to this clone: Compared with germline, one end of the junction differs, possibly owing to a read error. This same CDR3 is encoded by further DNA sequences in the sample. The V and J genes are TRBV28 and TRBJ1-5; 8 nucleotides line up with TRBD1. Per germline, CDR1 MDHEN and CDR2 SYDVKM. The CDR3 covers 14 residues. CDR3 sequence reads: CASSGGTGNQPQHF. The DNA for the CDR3 is TGTGCCAGCAGTGGCGGGACAGGCAACCAGCCCCAGCATTTT.

This clone was seen just once. The V call is TRBV5-4, the J call TRBJ2-7; 7 positions match TRBD1. Trimming took 1 base from V and 2 from J; bases not matched to a gene: 6. The CDR3 covers 15 residues. CDR1 is SGHNT, CDR2 YYREEE, per germline (reference sequence). The DNA of the CDR3 is TGTGCCAGCAGCTTGAGAGCAGGGGGAACCTACGAGCAGTACTTC. The encoded protein is CASSLRAGGTYEQYF. The whole variable domain, filled in from reference TRBV5-4 and TRBJ2-7, reads ETGVTQSPTHLIKTRGQQVTLRCSSQSGHNTVSWYQQALGQGPQFIFQYYREEENGRGNFPPRFSGLQFPNYSSELNVNALELDDSALYLCASSLRAGGTYEQYFGPGTRLTVT.

Regarding this clone: An end of the junction differs from the germline gene, which may be a read error. The chain links TRBV7-2 to TRBJ1-1; a possible D gene is TRBD1 (6 bases). Germline V gene sequence: CDR1 SGHTA, CDR2 FQGNSA. The CDR3 has 14 residues. CDR3 bases: TGTGCCAGCAGCTTAAGGGGGTCGAACACTGAAGCTTCCTTT. It translates to CASSLRGSNTEASF.

This clone was detected a few times. This rearrangement joins TRBV28 to TRBJ2-7; TRBD1 is a possible D gene (6 bases). This CDR3 contains 14 residues. Trimming left V 6 bases short and J 2 bases short, with 14 bases between. Germline V gene lookup returns CDR1 MDHEN and CDR2 SYDVKM. CDR3 sequence reads: CASSSLTGPYEQYF. The CDR3 nucleotides read TGTGCCAGCAGCTCTTTGACAGGCCCCTACGAGCAGTACTTC.